The 9 T cell receptor beta chains presented below share a single source sample, sequenced in a study of OX40 agonist ivuxolimab in advanced cancers. The table came from immunoSEQ multiplex PCR; TCRdb's copy has only in-frame clones and leaves some out. The sample has around 44,000 clones, around nine tenths seen once. This sample comprised CD4+ or CD8+ T cells sorted from blood, obtained in a trial of the OX40 agonist ivuxolimab. The receptor source for this set is an adult with an advanced solid tumor such as melanoma, head and neck, liver or kidney cancer.

The J gene is TRBJ2-5, the V gene TRBV19; TRBD1 might be the D (5 bases). The J call may be incorrect, as the DNA end agrees better with TRBJ2-7. The CDR3 is 14 residues long. The germline CDR1 and CDR2 sequences are LNHDA and SQIVND (reference sequence). CDR3 sequence: CASSIKTGSYEQYF. DNA for the CDR3: TGTGCCAGTAGTATCAAAACAGGTTCCTACGAGCAGTACTTC.

J is TRBJ2-1 and V is TRBV7-3, with TRBD1 matching over 9 bases. CDR1 is SGHTA and CDR2 is FQGTGA in the germline V gene. The trim removed 5 bases at V and 6 bases at J, leaving 2 bases unmatched. The CDR3 extends over 13 amino acids. The CDR3 region is CASSLGQGNEQFF. CDR3 nucleotide sequence: TGTGCCAGCAGCCTGGGACAGGGCAATGAGCAGTTCTTC.

V and J are TRBV9 and TRBJ2-1; 8 positions agree with TRBD2. J lost 3 bases, V lost 0 bases, and 5 bases had no gene match. This CDR3 comprises 16 residues. The germline V gene encodes CDR1 SGDLS and CDR2 YYNGEE. DNA for the CDR3: TGTGCCAGCAGCGTAGCCCCTAGCGGGTACTACAATGAGCAGTTCTTC. It yields the protein CASSVAPSGYYNEQFF.

The chain couples TRBV29-1 to TRBJ2-1, with D hard to call. V lost 6 bases, J lost 5 bases, and 5 bases lay in between. Germline V gene lookup returns CDR1 SQVTM and CDR2 ANQGSEA. This CDR3 is 10 amino acids long. Written as DNA, the CDR3 is TGCAGCGTGGCGGACAATGAGCAGTTCTTC. Translation: CSVADNEQFF.

The CDR3 spells CASKDRQSNTEAFF. The DNA of the CDR3 is TGTGCCAGCAAGGACCGACAGTCGAACACTGAAGCTTTCTTT. The chain uses TRBV27 and TRBJ1-1, with D maybe TRBD1 (5 bases). With 7 bases removed from V and 1 base from J, the gap between germline ends came to 13 bases. The CDR3 is 14 residues long. The germline V gene has CDR1 MNHEY and CDR2 SMNVEV (reference sequence).

The chain couples TRBV2 to TRBJ1-5, with D perhaps matching TRBD1 (5 bases). CDR1 and CDR2 from the germline V gene are SNHLY and FYNNEI. Trimming removed 6 bases at V and 1 base at J, with 22 bases between. The CDR3 totals 18 residues. CDR3 sequence reads: CASSRGSGRRTSNQPQHF. For the CDR3, the DNA is TGTGCCAGCAGCCGGGGCTCAGGGAGACGGACCAGCAATCAGCCCCAGCATTTT.

The V call is TRBV7-6, the J call TRBJ2-1, with TRBD2 identical over 10 bases. Germline V lookup: CDR1 SGHVS, CDR2 FNYEAQ. The CDR3 has 15 amino acids. Trimming took 1 base from V and 7 from J; bases not matched to a gene: 4. The DNA of the CDR3 is TGTGCCAGCAGCTTAGAACTAGCGGGACGGAATGAGCAGTTCTTC. It yields the protein CASSLELAGRNEQFF. The whole variable domain, filled in from reference TRBV7-6 and TRBJ2-1, reads GAGVSQSPRYKVTKRGQDVALRCDPISGHVSLYWYRQALGQGPEFLTYFNYEAQQDKSGLPNDRFSAERPEGSISTLTIQRTEQRDSAMYRCASSLELAGRNEQFFGPGTRLTVL.

The V and J genes are TRBV20-1 and TRBJ2-1, with 9 bases aligning to TRBD2. CDR3 length equals 11 residues. Germline V gene sequence: CDR1 DFQATT, CDR2 SNEGSKA (reference sequence). J was trimmed by 10 bases and V by 6 bases; bases with no gene match: 4. Written as DNA, the CDR3 is TGCAGTGCGGTTAGCGGGGGAGAGCAGTTCTTC. Translation gives CSAVSGGEQFF.

The rearrangement uses TRBV4-1 and TRBJ1-5; perhaps TRBD1 as D (5 bases). V lost 0 bases, J lost 6 bases, and 12 bases lay in between. The V gene's germline CDR1 is MGHRA and CDR2 YSYEKL. The CDR3 covers 15 residues. CDR3: CASSQDGQGGQPQHF. For the CDR3, the DNA is TGCGCCAGCAGCCAAGATGGGCAGGGAGGTCAGCCCCAGCATTTT.